This T cell receptor beta chain derives from a study of T cell responses to AZD1222 COVID-19 vaccine. Regarding the study as a whole: Only five to seven AZD1222 recipients tested seropositive at baseline.

CDR3 length: 12 residues. Germline CDR1 and CDR2: KGHDR and SFDVKD. Trimming stripped 5 bases from V and 14 bases from J, with 14 bases between. Profiled with immunoSEQ multiplex PCR; TCRdb holds only in-frame clones, not every one. The sample gives some 110,000 clones, roughly 84% of which show up once; 17% is in the top ten. Regarding this clone: What it binds is not known.

The chain recombines TRBV24-1 with TRBJ1-4; D may be TRBD1 (6 bases). This receptor was identified in an adult who received the AZD1222 COVID-19 vaccine. This material consisted of peripheral blood, taken 28 days after the second AZD1222 dose. The chain's CDR3 is CATSGVGGALFF. CDR3 DNA: TGTGCCACCAGTGGGGTAGGGGGAGCTCTGTTTTTT.